Shown below are 29 T cell receptor beta chains from a single sample sequenced in a study of T cell responses to AZD1222 COVID-19 vaccine. Libraries were prepared by immunoSEQ multiplex PCR; TCRdb keeps only in-frame clonotypes and omits some of them. The table records 70,000 or so clones, under 90% of them present only once. Source: peripheral blood, taken 28 days after the second AZD1222 dose. The receptor source for this set is an adult who received the AZD1222 COVID-19 vaccine.

The rearrangement links TRBV28 to TRBJ1-1; TRBD1 matches 7 bases. The trim removed 6 bases at V and 0 bases at J, leaving 13 bases unmatched. CDR1 and CDR2 from the germline V gene are MDHEN and SYDVKM. The CDR3 runs to 17 residues. This chain's CDR3 is CASSQIRQGYMNTEAFF. As DNA, the CDR3 is TGTGCCAGCAGCCAGATAAGACAGGGCTACATGAACACTGAAGCTTTCTTT.

The chain links TRBV2 to TRBJ1-1; 7 nucleotides line up with TRBD1. V trimming: 8 bases; J trimming: 5 bases; junction bases outside the gene matches: 11. The CDR3 totals 14 residues. In germline, CDR1 is SNHLY, CDR2 FYNNEI. The CDR3 DNA sequence: TGTGCCAGCGGGCCCTACAGGGGCGGGACTGAAGCTTTCTTT. The encoded protein is CASGPYRGGTEAFF.

The chain employs TRBV5-1 and TRBJ2-3, with 10 nucleotides matching TRBD1. The germline V gene encodes CDR1 SGHRS and CDR2 YFSETQ. The CDR3 length is 16 residues. The ends lost 4 bases at V and 0 bases at J; junction bases unmatched: 5. The CDR3 DNA reads as TGCGCCAGCAGCGTCGGGACAGGGGCAAGCACAGATACGCAGTATTTT. Amino acids: CASSVGTGASTDTQYF. Looking up the rest from reference TRBV5-1 and TRBJ2-3 gives the full variable domain: KAGVTQTPRYLIKTRGQQVTLSCSPISGHRSVSWYQQTPGQGLQFLFEYFSETQRNKGNFPGRFSGRQFSNSRSEMNVSTLELGDSALYLCASSVGTGASTDTQYFGPGTRLTVL.

This clone was counted between two and nine times. J is TRBJ2-7 and V is TRBV18; a weak D match, TRBD2 (5 bases). The CDR3 runs 14 residues. The ends were cut back, 3 bases at V and 2 bases at J, with 11 bases in the middle. Per germline, CDR1 KGHSH and CDR2 LQKENI. The CDR3 sequence is CASSPSEGTYEQYF. The DNA of the CDR3 is TGTGCCAGCTCACCTTCCGAGGGTACCTACGAGCAGTACTTC.

The V call is TRBV4-2, the J call TRBJ2-2, with 8 bases aligning to TRBD2. The CDR3 consists of 21 residues. From germline, CDR1 is LGHNA and CDR2 YNFKEQ. J was trimmed by 0 bases and V by 0 bases; bases with no gene match: 15. CDR3 in amino acids: CASSQDPTRIAGIANTGELFF. In DNA form, the CDR3 reads TGTGCCAGCAGCCAAGACCCTACTCGAATAGCGGGGATCGCGAACACCGGGGAGCTGTTTTTT.

The V gene is TRBV20-1, the J gene TRBJ2-2, with 8 bases identical to TRBD2. Germline V CDR1 and CDR2: DFQATT, SNEGSKA (reference sequence). The V and J ends lost 3 bases and 6 bases, in that order; junction bases with no gene match: 6. The CDR3 spans 14 residues. This CDR3 is CSASGDGGAGELFF. CDR3 coding DNA: TGCAGTGCTAGTGGCGACGGGGGGGCCGGGGAGCTGTTTTTT.

The CDR3 here is CASRETGVNEKLFF. In DNA form, the CDR3 reads TGTGCCAGTAGAGAGACAGGGGTCAACGAAAAACTGTTTTTT. The J gene is TRBJ1-4, the V gene TRBV19; 8 bases are shared with TRBD1. Trimming at V came to 6 bases and at J to 8 bases, leaving 8 bases not matched to a gene. The germline gives CDR1 LNHDA, CDR2 SQIVND (reference sequence). CDR3 length: 14 amino acids.

This clone was observed a few times. The chain combines TRBV11-2 with TRBJ1-2, with D unclear. The length of the CDR3 is 14 residues. The germline CDR1 and CDR2 sequences are SGHAT and FQNNGV. The V gene lost 5 bases and the J gene lost 4 bases, with 14 bases spanning the gap. CDR3 residues: CASSPAGPGYGYTF. CDR3 bases: TGTGCCAGCAGCCCCGCGGGTCCTGGCTATGGCTACACCTTC. The variable domain in full, completed from reference TRBV11-2 and TRBJ1-2, reads EAGVAQSPRYKIIEKRQSVAFWCNPISGHATLYWYQQILGQGPKLLIQFQNNGVVDDSQLPKDRFSAERLKGVDSTLKIQPAKLEDSAVYLCASSPAGPGYGYTFGSGTRLTVV.

The chain links TRBV2 to TRBJ2-3; the match to TRBD1 covers 9 bases. The CDR3 sequence is 15 residues long. Losses at the gene ends were 4 bases for V and 6 bases for J; bases not matched to a gene: 8. Per germline, CDR1 SNHLY and CDR2 FYNNEI. The CDR3 spells CASSVGDRELDTQYF. CDR3 coding DNA: TGTGCCAGCAGTGTAGGGGACAGGGAGTTGGATACGCAGTATTTT.

This rearrangement joins TRBV7-2 to TRBJ1-6; D is perhaps TRBD1 (5 bases). Germline CDR1 and CDR2: SGHTA and FQGNSA. This CDR3 is built from 15 residues. Trimming took 4 bases from V and 4 from J, leaving 11 bases between them. The CDR3 DNA reads TGTGCCAGCAGCTCATCGACAGCTTATAATTCACCCCTCCACTTT. It translates to CASSSSTAYNSPLHF.

The chain uses TRBV11-3 and TRBJ2-1; TRBD2 might be the D (5 bases). From germline, CDR1 is SGHNT and CDR2 YENEEA. V shed 0 bases and J shed 5 bases, with 14 bases lying between them. The CDR3 totals 16 residues. The CDR3 region is CASSLDRGGANNEQFF. CDR3 DNA sequence: TGTGCCAGCAGCTTAGATCGGGGTGGAGCGAACAATGAGCAGTTCTTC. Based on the CDR3 plus reference TRBV11-3 and TRBJ2-1, the full variable domain is EAGVVQSPRYKIIEKKQPVAFWCNPISGHNTLYWYLQNLGQGPELLIRYENEEAVDDSQLPKDRFSAERLKGVDSTLKIQPAELGDSAVYLCASSLDRGGANNEQFFGPGTRLTVL.

The chain employs TRBV7-6 and TRBJ1-2; the D gene is possibly TRBD1 (5 bases). Trimming removed 5 bases from V and 4 bases from J, with 20 bases in between. This CDR3 contains 16 residues. Germline V gives CDR1 SGHVS, CDR2 FNYEAQ. The CDR3 nucleotides are TGTGCCAGCAGCCCGGGCGGGCAGGGCCTCCTCTATGGCTACACCTTC. Its translation: CASSPGGQGLLYGYTF.

The chain joins TRBV27 to TRBJ1-2; possible D gene TRBD1, 6 bases. CDR1 and CDR2 from the germline V gene are MNHEY and SMNVEV (reference sequence). The CDR3 consists of 18 residues. V was cut by 0 bases and J by 3 bases, with 20 bases left in between. The CDR3 loop reads CASSLSGPGATQDYGYTF. The CDR3 DNA sequence: TGTGCCAGCAGTTTATCAGGGCCAGGGGCAACTCAGGACTATGGCTACACCTTC.

The chain joins TRBV6-2 or TRBV6-3 to TRBJ2-5; TRBD2 aligns across 13 bases. CDR3 length: 16 residues. V was pared by 5 bases and J by 5 bases, with 8 bases of the junction left unmatched. Germline loops: CDR1 MNHEY, CDR2 SVGEGT. This chain's CDR3 is CASSQTSGGDWETQYF. CDR3 sequence (DNA): TGTGCCAGCAGTCAAACTAGCGGGGGGGACTGGGAGACCCAGTACTTC.

This chain joins TRBV4-1 and TRBJ1-5, with 11 bases fitting TRBD1. CDR1 and CDR2 from the germline V gene are MGHRA and YSYEKL. This CDR3 is 19 amino acids long. Trimming removed 1 base from V and 4 bases from J; junction bases left unmatched: 12. This chain's CDR3 is CASSQAAGQGASPNQPQHF. DNA of the CDR3: TGCGCCAGCAGCCAAGCCGCCGGACAGGGGGCGAGTCCGAATCAGCCCCAGCATTTT.

V and J are TRBV19 and TRBJ1-1; maybe TRBD1 (5 bases). This CDR3 has 14 residues. Deletions cut 8 bases from V and 1 base from J, with 14 bases between. CDR1 is LNHDA and CDR2 is SQIVND in the germline V gene (reference sequence). The CDR3 sequence is CASDWGFGNTEAFF. The CDR3 nucleotides read TGTGCCAGTGATTGGGGGTTCGGGAACACTGAAGCTTTCTTT.

The chain combines TRBV30 with TRBJ2-7; TRBD2 matches 7 bases. Germline V gene data show CDR1 as GTSNPN and CDR2 as SVGIG (reference sequence). With 4 bases clipped from V and 6 bases from J, the junction kept 9 bases outside the gene matches. This CDR3 is 13 amino acids long. CDR3 protein: CAWNTLGGGEQYF. CDR3 in DNA: TGTGCCTGGAACACCTTGGGGGGGGGCGAGCAGTACTTC.

The V and J genes are TRBV27 and TRBJ1-5, with 9 bases fitting TRBD1. Germline CDR1 reads MNHEY; CDR2 reads SMNVEV (reference sequence). This CDR3 is 16 amino acids long. V lost 5 bases and J lost 2; bases outside the gene matches: 7. The CDR3 spells CASSRQGVGRNQPQHF. The CDR3 bases are TGTGCCAGCAGTCGACAGGGGGTTGGACGCAATCAGCCCCAGCATTTT.

The gene calls are TRBV18 and TRBJ2-1, with 9 bases identical to TRBD2. This CDR3 comprises 16 residues. Looked up from germline, CDR1 is KGHSH and CDR2 is LQKENI. With 2 bases clipped from V and 8 bases from J, the junction kept 10 bases outside the gene matches. The CDR3, as DNA: TGTGCCAGCTCACCAGTAGGAGCGGGGGGCCGGGATGAGCAGTTCTTC. Amino acids: CASSPVGAGGRDEQFF.

The chain links TRBV29-1 to TRBJ2-1, with D tentatively TRBD2 (5 bases). Trimming left V 6 bases short and J 7 bases short, with 16 bases between. This CDR3 region has 13 residues. In germline, CDR1 is SQVTM, CDR2 ANQGSEA. As DNA, the CDR3 is TGCAGCGTCGACCGGATGAGGGCAAATGAGCAGTTCTTC. This gives the protein CSVDRMRANEQFF.

The chain couples TRBV4-2 to TRBJ1-2; possibly TRBD1 for D (6 bases). The CDR3 runs to 17 residues. CDR1 and CDR2 from the germline V gene are LGHNA and YNFKEQ. Between the trimmed V and J ends, which lost 0 bases and 0 bases, there was a span of 14 bases. CDR3 loop: CASSQDSVGGTNYGYTF. CDR3 coding DNA: TGTGCCAGCAGCCAAGATTCCGTAGGGGGAACTAACTATGGCTACACCTTC.

This clone was detected only once. The chain has TRBV7-2 and TRBJ2-5, with D uncertain. With 7 bases removed from V and 2 bases from J, the gap between germline ends came to 11 bases. The CDR3 is made up of 13 amino acids. Germline V lookup: CDR1 SGHTA, CDR2 FQGNSA. CDR3 sequence (DNA): TGTGCCAGCACCTTCACGCCTCAAGAGACCCAGTACTTC. Translating gives CASTFTPQETQYF. Combining the CDR3 with reference TRBV7-2 and TRBJ2-5 gives the whole variable domain GAGVSQSPSNKVTEKGKDVELRCDPISGHTALYWYRQSLGQGLEFLIYFQGNSAPDKSGLPSDRFSAERTGGSVSTLTIQRTQQEDSAVYLCASTFTPQETQYFGPGTRLLVL.

This chain links TRBV5-1 with TRBJ1-2; D perhaps matches TRBD1 (5 bases). Germline V gene sequence: CDR1 SGHRS, CDR2 YFSETQ. V was clipped by 5 bases and J by 6 bases, with 14 bases between them. The CDR3 is 13 amino acids. The CDR3 region has the DNA TGCGCCAGCAGGGTTGGGACGACGGATGGCTACACCTTC. As protein: CASRVGTTDGYTF.

This chain uses TRBV19 with TRBJ1-2; D remains unclear. Trimming removed 5 bases at V and 5 bases at J, with 9 bases between. The CDR3 loop spans 12 amino acids. CDR1 and CDR2 (germline): LNHDA, SQIVND (reference sequence). This CDR3 reads CASSFTDYGYTF. The CDR3, as DNA: TGTGCCAGTAGTTTTACAGATTATGGCTACACCTTC.

The rearrangement joins TRBV29-1 to TRBJ2-1, with 11 bases aligning to TRBD2. V dropped 6 bases and J dropped 6; count of bases not matched to a gene: 7. Germline CDR1 is SQVTM and CDR2 is ANQGSEA. The CDR3 consists of 14 residues. As DNA, the CDR3 is TGCAGCGTGGGGCTAGCGGGGGGTGTCAATGAGCAGTTCTTC. This encodes CSVGLAGGVNEQFF.

The chain is built from TRBV10-3 and TRBJ2-3; no clear D. Germline V lookup: CDR1 ENHRY, CDR2 SYGVKD. The CDR3 is 13 residues long. Between the trimmed V and J ends, which lost 10 bases and 2 bases, there was a span of 13 bases. The CDR3 nucleotides are TGTGCCACGCTGGCCGAAAACACAGATACGCAGTATTTT. Residues: CATLAENTDTQYF.

V gene TRBV13 combines with J gene TRBJ2-7; unclear D gene. This CDR3 is 13 amino acids long. V shed 5 bases and J shed 1 base, with 9 bases lying between them. The germline V gene encodes CDR1 PRHDT and CDR2 FYEKMQ (reference sequence). The CDR3 DNA is TGTGCCAGCAGCCCCGAGGTTTCCTACGAGCAGTACTTC. Its translation is CASSPEVSYEQYF.

The gene calls are TRBV4-1 and TRBJ1-6; D might be TRBD1 (6 bases). In germline, CDR1 is MGHRA, CDR2 YSYEKL. Trimming pared 1 base from V and 10 bases from J, leaving 20 bases between. The CDR3 contains 17 residues. CDR3 in DNA: TGCGCCAGCAGCCAAGTAGGCGGCAGGGGTATCCTGTCACCCCTCCACTTT. Residues: CASSQVGGRGILSPLHF.

This rearrangement joins TRBV15 to TRBJ1-6; 7 bases agree with TRBD1. V gave up 3 bases and J gave up 4 bases; unmatched junction bases: 3. This CDR3 spans 15 amino acids. Germline-derived CDR1 and CDR2 are LNHNV and YYDKDF (reference sequence). The CDR3 coding sequence is TGTGCCACCAGCAGGGGACAGCAGTATAATTCACCCCTCCACTTT. Its protein is CATSRGQQYNSPLHF.